The clone carrying this TCR beta chain was picked up many times. Its target is unknown. The source of the sample is a study of CD8+CD57+ T cells in acquired aplastic anemia. Study at large: Average DNA yield from sorted CD4+ and CD8+ cells was roughly 3.1 ug.

Broader study findings: Around 27 CD8+ CDR3 sequences occurred in both the patients and the controls. Between patients and controls, CD8+ Simpson's diversity did not vary significantly.

The CDR3 spans 17 residues. Per the germline V gene, CDR1 is DFQATT and CDR2 is SNEGSKA (reference sequence). Trimming took 7 bases from V and 0 from J; bases not matched to a gene: 17. Researchers used genomic DNA as the template to profile TCR beta VDJ and CDR3. TCRdb reprocessed the reads via MiXCR and lists one record per CDR3 protein. Here the sample spans 300,000 or so distinct CDR3 sequences, around three fifths being singletons. This TCR came from a human donor with severe aplastic anemia or a healthy control (not recorded which). The sample consisted of sorted CD4+, CD8+, or CD8+CD57+ T cells (not recorded which) from PBMCs. J is TRBJ1-1 and V is TRBV20-1; 7 positions match TRBD1. The CDR3 reads CSVLGGAVGGMNTEAFF. DNA of the CDR3: TGCAGTGTTTTAGGGGGCGCTGTGGGGGGGATGAACACTGAAGCTTTCTTT.